One T cell receptor beta chain is described in this entry. Its binding antigen is unknown. No base qualities exist here, and no much larger clone lies one base off it. This record belongs to a study of T cell changes during pregnancy in multiple sclerosis (dated by TCRdb to the late 2010s). Looking at the study overall: Changes in the T cell repertoire over the course of pregnancy were examined in this study in women with multiple sclerosis.

V gives up 3 bases and J gives up 2 bases, and the segment between their germline ends measures 9 bases. CDR1 and CDR2 are read off the germline V gene (reference sequence) as LNHDA and SQIVND. The CDR3 starts with the cysteine, ends with the phenylalanine, and has 14 residues. The DNA shown is the 42-base CDR3, in frame from base 1. Library construction relied on the immunoSEQ multiplex PCR assay. In its TCRdb copy, this immuneACCESS table keeps in-frame sequences only and misses some clones. Where compared with another copy, unresolved V genes explain less than half of these, and the others have no known cause. Recorded for this sample are about 9,500 clones; approximately 83% of them occurred a single time. The biggest ten clones account for around 17% of the sample.

The sequenced sample was CD8+ T cells from peripheral blood mononuclear cells, obtained in the third trimester of pregnancy. The V and J genes are TRBV19 and TRBJ2-3; the D gene identity is not certain. The source of this sequence is a female donor in good health, enrolled as a control in a pregnancy study. The CDR3 is CASSILQNTDTQYF. The sequenced DNA: TGTGCCAGTAGTATTTTGCAGAACACAGATACGCAGTATTTT.